The entry below describes one TCR beta chain. Trimming took 8 bases from V and 2 from J; bases not matched to a gene: 6. CDR3 length: 14 amino acids. CDR1 is MGHDK and CDR2 is SYGVNS in the germline V gene. The study recruited people aged about 18 to 90 years across roughly 25 US areas. Clinical histories supplied by participants themselves formed the basis of cohort assignment. The entry originates in a study of blood T cell repertoires in COVID-19. Study at large: The United States, Italy and Spain provided the acute and convalescent COVID-19 samples.

Per the authors' pipeline: Using reference gene primer amplification, nucleated cell counts were estimated. Some clones are missing from TCRdb's copy, which holds only in-frame ones; the method was immunoSEQ multiplex PCR. The V and J calls and clone size come from that table; D and trimming were worked out from the DNA. The data contain 150,000 to 200,000 clones, 75% to 85% of them seen just once; the ten biggest clones take up less than 20%. The source material was PBMCs or T cells enriched from blood (not recorded which). This TCR was sampled from a woman in her 50s with acute COVID-19. The chain employs TRBV25-1 and TRBJ2-5, with 9 bases lining up with TRBD2. The CDR3 reads CASSRGGFQETQYF. CDR3 coding DNA: TGTGCCAGCTCGCGGGGGGGCTTTCAAGAGACCCAGTACTTC. Variable domain in full (rest from reference TRBV25-1 and TRBJ2-5): EADIYQTPRYLVIGTGKKITLECSQTMGHDKMYWYQQDPGMELHLIHYSYGVNSTEKGDLSSESTVSRIRTEHFPLTLESARPSHTSQYLCASSRGGFQETQYFGPGTRLLVL.